The rows below give T cell receptor beta chains drawn from one sample of a study of regulatory T cells in long-lasting Graves disease. TCRdb reprocessed the multiplex PCR reads via MiXCR and lists one record per CDR3 protein. The sample lists a few hundred thousand distinct CDR3 sequences, roughly 21% occurring once. The sample in question was peripheral blood mononuclear cells (PBMCs), obtained when the disease was refractory, from a patient treated with antithyroid drugs. Every receptor here comes from a female donor with Graves disease. Both conserved end residues are part of each CDR3. A D gene is named only where the DNA matches it firmly. Part of the rows lack a size; the others show once, few, many or a class for expanded clones.

J gene,D gene,clone size,V gene,CDR3 protein,CDR3 DNA
TRBJ2-1,.,few,TRBV29-1,CSVVGRPEQFF,TGCAGCGTTGTGGGGAGACCTGAGCAGTTCTTC
TRBJ1-1,TRBD1,many,TRBV24-1,CATSDSPGTGLTEAFF,TGTGCCACCAGTGATTCCCCAGGGACAGGGCTCACTGAAGCTTTCTTT
TRBJ1-1,.,few,TRBV5-8,CASSLAWKNTEAFF,TGTGCCAGCAGCTTGGCTTGGAAGAACACTGAAGCTTTCTTT
TRBJ1-2,.,few,TRBV6-5,CASSYSQASGYTF,TGTGCCAGCAGTTACTCGCAGGCCTCTGGCTACACCTTC
TRBJ2-7,.,many,TRBV5-1,CASGPTSPYEQYF,TGCGCCAGCGGCCCAACTAGCCCGTACGAGCAGTACTTC
TRBJ1-5,.,.,TRBV19,CASSISPSLYSNQPQHF,TGTGCCAGTAGTATATCGCCAAGTCTTTATAGCAATCAGCCCCAGCATTTT
TRBJ1-4,.,few,TRBV19,CASRSIYPNEKLFF,TGTGCCAGTCGGTCTATATACCCTAATGAAAAACTGTTTTTT
TRBJ1-1,.,.,TRBV7-9,CASSSGAGDTEAFF,TGTGCCAGCAGCTCGGGGGCAGGGGACACTGAAGCTTTCTTT
TRBJ1-2,.,few,TRBV29-1,CSAGSFSDGYTF,TGCAGCGCAGGGAGTTTTTCGGATGGCTACACCTTC
TRBJ2-2,.,.,TRBV9,CASSVDRSTGELFF,TGTGCCAGCAGCGTAGACAGATCCACCGGGGAGCTGTTTTTT
TRBJ1-2,.,.,TRBV19,CASSMGDVGPGYGYTF,TGTGCCAGTAGTATGGGGGATGTGGGCCCAGGGTATGGCTACACCTTC
TRBJ2-5,TRBD2,many,TRBV7-9,CASSTPTSGGRETQYF,TGTGCCAGCAGCACCCCTACTAGCGGGGGACGTGAGACCCAGTACTTC
TRBJ1-5,.,few,TRBV6-1,CASSEPTNSNQPQHF,TGTGCCAGCAGTGAACCCACAAATAGCAATCAGCCCCAGCATTTT
TRBJ1-1,.,many,TRBV20-1,CSAPTAEAFF,TGCAGTGCCCCGACAGCTGAAGCTTTCTTT
TRBJ2-7,.,few,TRBV7-8,CASSLAGGFSYEQYF,TGTGCCAGCAGCTTAGCGGGGGGCTTCTCCTACGAGCAGTACTTC
TRBJ2-5,TRBD2,many,TRBV7-6,CASSLGLAGAQGQETQYF,TGTGCCAGCAGCTTAGGCCTAGCGGGGGCCCAGGGACAAGAGACCCAGTACTTC
TRBJ1-5,.,.,TRBV7-2,CASSLQGQSQPQHF,TGTGCCAGCAGCTTACAAGGGCAGAGTCAGCCCCAGCATTTT
TRBJ1-4,.,.,TRBV7-9,CATQRGRDSEKLFF,TGTGCCACCCAACGAGGCAGGGATTCTGAAAAACTGTTTTTT
TRBJ2-7,TRBD2,.,TRBV7-2,CASSLVIGSGNYEQYF,TGTGCCAGCAGCTTAGTTATCGGGAGCGGGAATTACGAGCAGTACTTC
TRBJ1-6,TRBD1,many,TRBV11-1,CASSSDRVDSPLHF,TGTGCCAGCAGCTCGGACAGGGTCGATTCACCCCTCCACTTT
TRBJ2-1,.,few,TRBV24-1,CATSELGGLYNEQFF,TGTGCCACCAGTGAGTTGGGGGGCCTTTACAATGAGCAGTTCTTC
TRBJ2-5,.,many,TRBV7-2,CASSLLGGGLSETQYF,TGTGCCAGCAGCTTGCTTGGGGGCGGCCTCTCGGAGACCCAGTACTTC
TRBJ2-2,TRBD2,.,TRBV7-9,CASSKLAGGATGELFF,TGTGCCAGCAGCAAACTAGCGGGAGGGGCCACCGGGGAGCTGTTTTTT
TRBJ2-7,.,.,TRBV28,CASSYTGPSYEQYF,TGTGCCAGCAGTTATACGGGACCGTCCTACGAGCAGTACTTC
TRBJ2-2,TRBD1,few,TRBV2,CASSEDRSTGELFF,TGTGCCAGCAGTGAGGACAGGAGCACCGGGGAGCTGTTTTTT
TRBJ2-5,TRBD1,many,TRBV2,CASTQGAVETQYF,TGTGCCAGCACGCAGGGGGCGGTTGAGACCCAGTACTTC
TRBJ2-3,.,.,TRBV28,CASSSTGAPSTDTQYF,TGTGCCAGCAGTTCAACAGGAGCTCCTAGCACAGATACGCAGTATTTT
TRBJ1-4,.,few,TRBV20-1,CSAALAGGGDEKLFF,TGCAGTGCTGCTTTGGCCGGTGGTGGAGATGAAAAACTGTTTTTT
TRBJ1-4,TRBD1,many,TRBV28,CASSLVPGGNEKLFF,TGTGCCAGCAGTTTAGTGCCAGGGGGGAATGAAAAACTGTTTTTT
TRBJ2-7,.,.,TRBV6-2/TRBV6-3,CASSYSSQVLLYEQYF,TGTGCCAGCAGTTACTCGAGTCAGGTCCTACTTTACGAGCAGTACTTC
TRBJ2-7,.,.,TRBV28,CASSYNLVQYF,TGTGCCAGCAGCTACAACTTGGTGCAGTACTTC
TRBJ2-7,TRBD2,.,TRBV19,CASSISAGSDYEQYF,TGTGCCAGTAGTATATCAGCGGGGTCAGATTACGAGCAGTACTTC
TRBJ1-2,.,.,TRBV28,CASSLVRVYGYTF,TGTGCCAGCAGTTTAGTAAGGGTCTATGGCTACACCTTC
TRBJ2-5,TRBD1,many,TRBV27,CASRDRGRGEETQYF,TGTGCCAGCAGGGACAGGGGGCGTGGAGAAGAGACCCAGTACTTC
TRBJ1-1,.,few,TRBV20-1,CSASWRVLPMNTEAFF,TGCAGTGCTAGTTGGAGAGTACTTCCCATGAACACTGAAGCTTTCTTT
TRBJ1-1,.,many,TRBV29-1,CSVEPGREAFF,TGCAGCGTTGAGCCCGGGCGCGAAGCTTTCTTT
TRBJ1-5,TRBD1,few,TRBV20-1,CSARPPAVGTGVAGQPQHF,TGCAGTGCTAGGCCGCCCGCCGTTGGGACAGGGGTAGCAGGTCAGCCCCAGCATTTT
TRBJ1-6,.,many,TRBV28,CASTRGGKGSPLHF,TGTGCCAGCACGCGGGGCGGGAAGGGATCACCCCTCCACTTT
TRBJ2-3,.,.,TRBV5-1,CASSSSRPTDTQYF,TGCGCCAGCAGCTCGTCTCGGCCCACAGATACGCAGTATTTT
TRBJ1-6,.,many,TRBV6-5,CASSYSPIGPRDSPLHF,TGTGCCAGCAGTTACTCCCCGATTGGTCCGAGGGATTCACCCCTCCACTTT
TRBJ2-7,.,many,TRBV10-3,CAISESDYEQYF,TGTGCCATCAGTGAGTCAGACTACGAGCAGTACTTC
TRBJ1-5,.,.,TRBV6-2/TRBV6-3,CASSRGRINQPQHF,TGTGCCAGCAGTCGAGGACGGATCAATCAGCCCCAGCATTTT
TRBJ1-1,.,many,TRBV7-2,CASSLVGQKQTEAFF,TGTGCCAGCAGCTTAGTAGGCCAGAAACAGACTGAAGCTTTCTTT